This T cell receptor beta chain was documented in a study of blood T cell repertoires in COVID-19. The wider study: Spain, Italy and the United States supplied samples that represented acute and convalescent COVID-19. Sources were T cells, B-cell-depleted T cells, or PBMCs; the material itself was cDNA or gDNA.

Profiled with immunoSEQ multiplex PCR; TCRdb holds only in-frame clones, not every one. The repertoire holds 200,000 to 250,000 clones, with around 84% as singletons. V lost 10 bases and J 0 bases, leaving 11 bases between the germline ends. The CDR3 totals 13 residues. Germline V gene sequence: CDR1 SGHTA, CDR2 FQGNSA. The source material was peripheral blood. V is TRBV7-2 and J is TRBJ2-3; tentative D call: TRBD2 (5 bases). The receptor's source is an elderly woman with active or convalescent COVID-19. The DNA for the CDR3 is TGTGCCACGCGGGCCGGGAGCACAGATACGCAGTATTTT. Translated, it gives CATRAGSTDTQYF.